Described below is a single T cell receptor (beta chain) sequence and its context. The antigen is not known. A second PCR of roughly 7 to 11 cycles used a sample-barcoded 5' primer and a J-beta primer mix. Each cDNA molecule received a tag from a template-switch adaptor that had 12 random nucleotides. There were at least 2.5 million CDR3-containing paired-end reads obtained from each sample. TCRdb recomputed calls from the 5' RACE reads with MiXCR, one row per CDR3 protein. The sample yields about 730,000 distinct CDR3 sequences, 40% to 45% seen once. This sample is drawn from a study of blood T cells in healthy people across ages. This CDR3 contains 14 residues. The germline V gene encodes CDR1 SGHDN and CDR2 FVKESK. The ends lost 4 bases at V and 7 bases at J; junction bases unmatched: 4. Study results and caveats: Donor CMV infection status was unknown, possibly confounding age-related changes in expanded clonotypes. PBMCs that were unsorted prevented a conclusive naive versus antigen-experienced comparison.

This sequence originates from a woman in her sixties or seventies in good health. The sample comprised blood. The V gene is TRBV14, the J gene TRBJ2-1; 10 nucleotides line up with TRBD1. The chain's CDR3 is CASSPDRGPNEQFF. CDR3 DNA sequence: TGTGCCAGCAGCCCAGACAGGGGGCCTAATGAGCAGTTCTTC.